One sample yielded the 14 T cell receptor beta chains listed below, sequenced in a study of CD8 T cells in Susac syndrome. The RNA, about 0.45 to 1 ug, was put through reverse transcription using random hexamers. In TCRdb, the immunoSEQ multiplex PCR reads were re-called with MiXCR into one record per CDR3 protein. Among 170,000 or so distinct CDR3 sequences listed, just under 95% were seen once. Sequenced input: CD4+ T cells from PBMCs. The receptors here all came from a human donor with Susac syndrome.

This rearrangement joins TRBV7-8 to TRBJ2-7, with TRBD2 as a possible D gene (6 bases). Germline assignment: CDR1 SGHVS and CDR2 FQNEAQ. CDR3 length equals 14 residues. Between the trimmed V and J ends, which lost 4 bases and 5 bases, there was a span of 15 bases. CDR3 loop: CASSSPRRRDEQYF. CDR3 DNA: TGTGCCAGCAGCTCCCCCCGCCGGAGGGACGAGCAGTACTTC.

The chain joins TRBV29-1 to TRBJ2-5; 14 bases agree with TRBD2. The ends lost 7 bases at V and 5 bases at J; junction bases unmatched: 3. The germline V gene has CDR1 SQVTM and CDR2 ANQGSEA. The length of the CDR3 is 13 residues. The CDR3 loop reads CSAGLAGVETQYF. CDR3 in DNA: TGCAGCGCGGGACTAGCGGGAGTGGAGACCCAGTACTTC.

This clonotype was detected once. The chain is built from TRBV19 and TRBJ2-1, with 8 positions matching TRBD2. The CDR3 sequence is 15 residues long. Germline CDR1 is LNHDA and CDR2 is SQIVND (reference sequence). The J segment lost 8 bases and the V segment lost 6 bases, leaving 12 bases of the junction unmatched. The chain's CDR3 is CASRQSSGISHEQFF. The CDR3 DNA sequence: TGTGCCAGTAGACAAAGTAGCGGGATAAGCCATGAGCAGTTCTTC.

The rearrangement uses TRBV7-7 and TRBJ2-6; D gene ambiguous. V was cut by 5 bases and J by 0 bases, with 11 bases left in between. The length of the CDR3 is 16 residues. CDR1 SSHAT and CDR2 FNYEAQ come from the germline V gene (reference sequence). CDR3 DNA: TGTGCCAGCAGCCCCCTCGGCTCCTCTGGGGCCAACGTCCTGACTTTC. Residues: CASSPLGSSGANVLTF. Full variable domain (rest looked up from reference TRBV7-7 and TRBJ2-6): GAGVSQSPRYKVTKRGQDVTLRCDPISSHATLYWYQQALGQGPEFLTYFNYEAQPDKSGLPSDRFSAERPEGSISTLTIQRTEQRDSAMYRCASSPLGSSGANVLTFGAGSRLTVL.

In this sample, this clonotype turned up a few times. The rearrangement joins TRBV29-1 to TRBJ2-7; 7 positions match TRBD2. The junction had 4 bases not matched to a gene; V was cut back by 3 bases and J by 5 bases. In germline, CDR1 is SQVTM, CDR2 ANQGSEA. CDR3 length equals 12 residues. The CDR3, as DNA: TGCAGCGTTGACGGGGCGGGAGACGAGCAGTACTTC. Its protein is CSVDGAGDEQYF.

The chain uses TRBV28 and TRBJ2-7, with D possibly called TRBD1 or TRBD2 (8 bases each). CDR1 is MDHEN and CDR2 is SYDVKM in the germline V gene. The CDR3 extends over 18 amino acids. Trimming stripped 3 bases from V and 5 bases from J, with 26 bases between. CDR3 bases: TGTGCCAGCAGTTTTTGGGGTGATAGCGGGACAGGAGGCCACGAGCAGTACTTC. Its protein is CASSFWGDSGTGGHEQYF.

The rearrangement links TRBV11-2 to TRBJ2-3; 16 bases match TRBD2. V shed 5 bases and J 7 bases; nucleotides not matched to a gene: 9. The CDR3 sequence is 17 residues long. Germline V gene sequence: CDR1 SGHAT, CDR2 FQNNGV. This CDR3 reads CASSPGTSGRALYTQYF. DNA of the CDR3: TGTGCCAGCAGCCCCGGGACTAGCGGGAGGGCCTTGTATACGCAGTATTTT.

In its sample, this clonotype was seen a few times. J is TRBJ2-7 and V is TRBV20-1, with D possibly matching TRBD2 (5 bases). The ends were cut back, 1 base at V and 0 bases at J, with 10 bases in the middle. CDR1 and CDR2 (germline): DFQATT, SNEGSKA (reference sequence). This CDR3 is built from 14 residues. The CDR3 DNA is TGCAGTGCTAGAGGGACGGGAAGCTCCTACGAGCAGTACTTC. It encodes CSARGTGSSYEQYF.

The chain employs TRBV25-1 and TRBJ2-7; TRBD2 aligns across 8 bases. The germline V gene encodes CDR1 MGHDK and CDR2 SYGVNS. With 1 base clipped from V and 2 bases from J, the junction kept 10 bases outside the gene matches. CDR3 size: 17 residues. CDR3 sequence reads: CASSEFSGAGETYEQYF. For the CDR3, the DNA is TGTGCCAGCAGTGAATTTAGCGGGGCAGGGGAGACCTACGAGCAGTACTTC.

V usage is TRBV15 and J usage is TRBJ1-2; D is unresolved. Per the germline V gene, CDR1 is LNHNV and CDR2 is YYDKDF (reference sequence). V was pared by 2 bases and J by 9 bases, with 16 bases between. There are 14 residues in the CDR3. CDR3 coding DNA: TGTGCCACCAGCAGAAATCGGGCGGTCAGCAGCTACACCTTC. This encodes CATSRNRAVSSYTF.

The gene calls are TRBV28 and TRBJ2-5, with D hard to call. Per germline, CDR1 MDHEN and CDR2 SYDVKM. V dropped 3 bases and J dropped 5 bases, with 13 bases sitting between them. The length of the CDR3 is 14 residues. The CDR3 loop is CASSFPGGVETQYF. The CDR3 DNA reads as TGTGCCAGCAGTTTTCCCGGTGGGGTGGAGACCCAGTACTTC.

The chain uses TRBV6-5 and TRBJ1-1; no reliable D call. CDR1 is MNHEY and CDR2 is SVGAGI in the germline V gene. The CDR3 spans 16 residues. V lost 0 bases to trimming and J lost 6 bases, with 17 bases between them. DNA of the CDR3: TGTGCCAGCAGTTACTCGGAGAAACGGCGGTCTCCTGAAGCTTTCTTT. Protein sequence: CASSYSEKRRSPEAFF.

The gene calls are TRBV30 and TRBJ2-4; TRBD2 agrees at 8 bases. The CDR3 extends over 11 amino acids. The ends lost 4 bases at V and 7 bases at J; junction bases unmatched: 0. CDR1 GTSNPN and CDR2 SVGIG come from the germline V gene (reference sequence). The CDR3 is CAWTSGNIQYF. The DNA of the CDR3 is TGTGCCTGGACTAGCGGGAACATTCAGTACTTC.

V is TRBV25-1 and J is TRBJ2-1; no clear D. The V gene's germline CDR1 is MGHDK and CDR2 SYGVNS. Deletions cut 4 bases from V and 5 bases from J, with 3 bases between. The CDR3 consists of 11 residues. CDR3 sequence (DNA): TGTGCCAGCAGTGCCAACAATGAGCAGTTCTTC. This sequence encodes CASSANNEQFF.